The source of this TCR beta chain is a study of blood T cell repertoires in COVID-19. Study as a whole: The United States, Italy and Spain were the sources of the acute and convalescent COVID-19 samples.

Measured with immunoSEQ multiplex PCR; TCRdb has only the in-frame clones, and not every one. The sample holds approximately 180,000 clones; more than 75% are singletons and the top ten take 15% to 20%. In germline, CDR1 is SNHLY, CDR2 FYNNEI. The CDR3 totals 14 residues. V lost 6 bases and J lost 9, with 15 bases in between. In Seattle, patients joined the study during active infection and were tracked longitudinally. The TCR comes from a person aged 65-85 years with COVID-19, enrolled during active disease. Sequenced sample: peripheral blood. This chain uses TRBV2 with TRBJ1-6; maybe TRBD1 (5 bases). The CDR3 DNA sequence: TGTGCCAGCAGCTTAGGCAGGGTGGGTTCACCCCTCCACTTT. Residues: CASSLGRVGSPLHF.